This T cell receptor (beta chain) stems from a study of control samples from healthy donors and cancer patients (dated by TCRdb to 2020 to 2022). CDR1 and CDR2 (LNHDA, SQIVND) derive from the germline V gene (reference sequence). The CDR3 sequence holds 14 residues, the cysteine and phenylalanine included. The CDR3 DNA has 42 bases and is translated from base 1. V gives up 4 bases and J gives up 5 bases, and the segment between their germline ends measures 14 bases. The method was the immunoSEQ multiplex PCR assay. In its TCRdb copy, this immuneACCESS table keeps in-frame sequences only and misses some clones. Where compared with another copy, unresolved V genes explain less than half of these, and the others have no known cause. The sample contains around 82,000 clones, roughly 90% of them found a single time. Jointly, the top ten make up roughly 7% of the sample. Turning to this clone: Its recognized antigen is unknown. No much larger clone exists at a distance of one base, and base qualities are not known.

The sample consisted of blood. The TCR sequence derives from a man aged 45-65 years in good health. Here the chain combines TRBV19 and TRBJ1-1, with a tentative D gene TRBD1 over 5 matching bases. The nucleotides read TGTGCCAGTAGTACCACTACGGGGCAAACTGAAGCTTTCTTT. Translated, this gives CASSTTTGQTEAFF.